The 28 T cell receptor beta chains presented below share a single source sample, sequenced in a study of T cell responses to AZD1222 COVID-19 vaccine. Assay: immunoSEQ multiplex PCR; the TCRdb copy retains only in-frame clones and omits some. The sample yields 150,000 to 200,000 clones, 85% to 90% seen once. The specimen comprised peripheral blood, sampled 28 days after the second AZD1222 dose. All receptors come from an adult who received the AZD1222 COVID-19 vaccine.

The count of this clone is one. V gene TRBV27 combines with J gene TRBJ1-4, with 8 nucleotides matching TRBD1. The trim removed 9 bases at V and 0 bases at J, leaving 9 bases unmatched. CDR3 length: 16 amino acids. CDR1 and CDR2 (germline): MNHEY, SMNVEV (reference sequence). The CDR3 DNA sequence: TGTGCCAGTAGAGACAGGGGTGGGGCAACTAATGAAAAACTGTTTTTT. Its protein product is CASRDRGGATNEKLFF. The complete variable domain, with remaining parts taken from reference TRBV27 and TRBJ1-4, reads EAQVTQNPRYLITVTGKKLTVTCSQNMNHEYMSWYRQDPGLGLRQIYYSMNVEVTDKGDVPEGYKVSRKEKRNFPLILESPSPNQTSLYFCASRDRGGATNEKLFFGSGTQLSVL.

The chain couples TRBV5-8 to TRBJ1-1; D remains unclear. The CDR3 is 15 amino acids. V was trimmed by 4 bases and J by 0 bases, leaving 13 bases between them. Germline CDR1 reads SGHTS; CDR2 reads YDEGEE. The CDR3 spells CASSQEAGVNTEAFF. The CDR3 DNA follows: TGTGCCAGCAGCCAGGAGGCAGGTGTGAACACTGAAGCTTTCTTT.

The CDR3 region is CASSFGGVGFYEQYF. CDR3 sequence (DNA): TGTGCCAGCAGCTTTGGGGGGGTAGGTTTCTACGAGCAGTACTTC. The V gene is TRBV5-4, the J gene TRBJ2-7; 7 bases match TRBD2. Germline CDR1 SGHNT, CDR2 YYREEE (reference sequence). V shed 2 bases, J shed 3 bases, and the junction held 8 bases outside the gene matches. The CDR3 has 15 residues.

The CDR3 DNA follows: TGTGCCAGCTCACCAAGTAGGGGATCTTACACTGAAGCTTTCTTT. This gives the protein CASSPSRGSYTEAFF. The chain recombines TRBV18 with TRBJ1-1; tentative D call: TRBD1 (5 bases). The CDR3 runs 15 residues. The germline V gene encodes CDR1 KGHSH and CDR2 LQKENI. The V end was cut by 2 bases, the J end by 3 bases, with 13 bases between.

This chain links TRBV7-8 with TRBJ1-2; D is undetermined. The length of the CDR3 is 13 residues. With 1 base removed from V and 3 bases from J, the gap between germline ends came to 6 bases. CDR1 and CDR2 (germline): SGHVS, FQNEAQ. This chain's CDR3 is CASSLGAYYGYTF. The CDR3 DNA reads TGTGCCAGCAGCTTAGGGGCTTACTATGGCTACACCTTC.

This chain connects TRBV7-9 to TRBJ1-1; D remains ambiguous. Germline V CDR1 and CDR2: SEHNR, FQNEAQ (reference sequence). The ends were cut back, 7 bases at V and 0 bases at J, with 9 bases in the middle. The CDR3 totals 13 residues. CDR3 in DNA: TGTGCCAGCATGCCAGCAGTGAACACTGAAGCTTTCTTT. The encoded protein is CASMPAVNTEAFF.

The gene calls are TRBV7-7 and TRBJ1-5; the D gene is possibly TRBD1 (6 bases). CDR3 length equals 18 residues. Per germline, CDR1 SSHAT and CDR2 FNYEAQ (reference sequence). Trimming left V 0 bases short and J 0 bases short, with 15 bases between. CDR3 nucleotides: TGTGCCAGCAGCTTAGCGGGGGGGGCCCCGTATAGCAATCAGCCCCAGCATTTT. Translating it yields CASSLAGGAPYSNQPQHF.

This chain uses TRBV5-1 with TRBJ1-1; TRBD1 is a possible D gene (6 bases). V dropped 4 bases and J dropped 3 bases, with 13 bases sitting between them. The CDR3 length is 14 residues. Germline V gene lookup returns CDR1 SGHRS and CDR2 YFSETQ. The CDR3 sequence is CASSHERGDTEAFF. In DNA, the CDR3 is TGCGCCAGCAGCCACGAAAGGGGGGACACTGAAGCTTTCTTT.

This chain joins TRBV19 and TRBJ1-4; no definite D call. The CDR3 runs to 14 residues. Per the germline V gene, CDR1 is LNHDA and CDR2 is SQIVND (reference sequence). Trimming left V 3 bases short and J 3 bases short, with 8 bases between. CDR3 residues: CASSMRRANEKLFF. The CDR3 coding sequence is TGTGCCAGTAGTATGCGTAGGGCTAATGAAAAACTGTTTTTT.

The V and J genes are TRBV2 and TRBJ1-5, with D unresolved. Germline CDR1 reads SNHLY; CDR2 reads FYNNEI. CDR3 length equals 15 residues. Trimming took 8 bases from V and 4 from J, leaving 18 bases between them. As DNA, the CDR3 is TGTGCCAGCCGGCTAGGGTTGATCGAAAATCAGCCCCAGCATTTT. Translating it yields CASRLGLIENQPQHF.

This chain uses TRBV19 with TRBJ1-4; D not resolved. Germline V CDR1 and CDR2: LNHDA, SQIVND (reference sequence). This CDR3 comprises 16 residues. Trimming took 6 bases from V and 0 from J, leaving 14 bases between them. Here the CDR3 DNA reads TGTGCCAGTAGCGTAGAGTCAAGAACAACTAATGAAAAACTGTTTTTT. Protein product: CASSVESRTTNEKLFF. Full variable domain (rest looked up from reference TRBV19 and TRBJ1-4): DGGITQSPKYLFRKEGQNVTLSCEQNLNHDAMYWYRQDPGQGLRLIYYSQIVNDFQKGDIAEGYSVSREKKESFPLTVTSAQKNPTAFYLCASSVESRTTNEKLFFGSGTQLSVL.

The CDR3 sequence: CATSRAGQGIDEQYF. The CDR3 DNA sequence: TGTGCCACCAGCAGAGCCGGACAGGGGATTGACGAGCAGTACTTC. This chain uses TRBV15 with TRBJ2-7, with TRBD1 identical over 9 bases. Germline CDR1 is LNHNV and CDR2 is YYDKDF (reference sequence). This CDR3 spans 15 amino acids. Germline trimming cut 1 base from V and 5 bases from J; bases unmatched to any gene: 6.

This clone was recorded at least ten times. J is TRBJ1-3 and V is TRBV2; D is unresolved. Germline V gene data show CDR1 as SNHLY and CDR2 as FYNNEI. The CDR3 extends over 14 amino acids. V was trimmed by 1 base and J by 4 bases, leaving 8 bases between them. The DNA of the CDR3 is TGTGCCAGCAGTGAAGTCGTAAGGGGAAACACCATATATTTT. It translates to CASSEVVRGNTIYF.

The chain links TRBV23-1 to TRBJ1-1; D unclear. TRBV23-1 is an ORF, with its function uncertain. Trimming cost V 0 bases and J 1 base, with 9 bases left between them. CDR3 length equals 15 residues. The CDR3 DNA reads as TGCGCCAGCAGTCAATCCCTCGCCAGGAACACTGAAGCTTTCTTT. Translating gives CASSQSLARNTEAFF.

CDR3 amino acids: CASSSRSGILYGYTF. The CDR3 DNA reads as TGTGCCAGCAGTTCTCGGAGTGGGATACTCTATGGCTACACCTTC. V is TRBV25-1 and J is TRBJ1-2; D not certain. This CDR3 is built from 15 residues. Germline V gene data show CDR1 as MGHDK and CDR2 as SYGVNS. With 5 bases removed from V and 4 bases from J, the gap between germline ends came to 17 bases.

This chain uses TRBV3-1 (or the pseudogene TRBV3-2) with TRBJ2-2; D is undetermined. This CDR3 is 14 amino acids long. The ends were cut back, 1 base at V and 9 bases at J, with 12 bases in the middle. Germline assignment: CDR1 LGHDT and CDR2 YNNKEL (reference sequence). DNA of the CDR3: TGTGCCAGCAGCCAAGGCGGACCAGGCCGGGAGCTGTTTTTT. Protein product: CASSQGGPGRELFF.

This chain joins TRBV20-1 and TRBJ2-5; no reliable D call. Trimming took off 3 bases at V and 0 bases at J, with 11 bases between the two ends. This CDR3 comprises 14 residues. The V gene's germline CDR1 is DFQATT and CDR2 SNEGSKA (reference sequence). The DNA for the CDR3 is TGCAGTGCTAGTGGGCAGATTTACCAAGAGACCCAGTACTTC. It specifies CSASGQIYQETQYF.

The chain uses TRBV7-2 and TRBJ2-2, with a weak D call TRBD1 (6 bases). V shed 4 bases and J shed 6 bases, with 15 bases lying between them. This CDR3 region has 15 residues. CDR1 and CDR2 from the germline V gene are SGHTA and FQGNSA. This chain's CDR3 is CASSWWDTGAGELFF. The CDR3 coding sequence is TGTGCCAGCAGCTGGTGGGACACCGGAGCCGGGGAGCTGTTTTTT.

This clone was counted only a few times. The chain joins TRBV5-1 to TRBJ2-3, with TRBD2 identical over 13 bases. Germline V lookup: CDR1 SGHRS, CDR2 YFSETQ. Germline trimming cut 4 bases from V and 3 bases from J; bases unmatched to any gene: 8. CDR3 length: 17 residues. The CDR3 DNA follows: TGCGCCAGCAGCCCGGAGCCGGGACTAGCGGGAACAGATACGCAGTATTTT. Translating it yields CASSPEPGLAGTDTQYF.

This chain uses TRBV11-2 with TRBJ1-1, with D unresolved. CDR1 is SGHAT and CDR2 is FQNNGV in the germline V gene. The CDR3 runs 15 residues. V was shortened by 3 bases and J by 4 bases, with 15 bases between the two germline ends. The CDR3 coding sequence is TGTGCCAGCAGCTTGACATTTCCCTTCGGCACTGAAGCTTTCTTT. Amino acid sequence: CASSLTFPFGTEAFF.

CDR3 bases: TGTGCCAGCAGTGAAGTTCACAGGGGAGGGGGAGAGACCCAGTACTTC. Its protein product is CASSEVHRGGGETQYF. The chain combines TRBV2 with TRBJ2-5; the D call may be TRBD1 or TRBD2 (7 bases each). Between the trimmed V and J ends, which lost 1 base and 4 bases, there was a span of 16 bases. Germline CDR1 reads SNHLY; CDR2 reads FYNNEI. This CDR3 contains 16 residues.

The rearrangement uses TRBV7-6 and TRBJ2-1; a possible D gene is TRBD2 (5 bases). V lost 5 bases and J 6 bases, leaving 11 bases between the germline ends. The CDR3 has 13 amino acids. CDR1 and CDR2 from the germline V gene are SGHVS and FNYEAQ. This CDR3 is CASSVDFTNEQFF. CDR3 DNA sequence: TGTGCCAGCAGCGTGGACTTCACCAATGAGCAGTTCTTC. The whole variable domain, filled in from reference TRBV7-6 and TRBJ2-1, reads GAGVSQSPRYKVTKRGQDVALRCDPISGHVSLYWYRQALGQGPEFLTYFNYEAQQDKSGLPNDRFSAERPEGSISTLTIQRTEQRDSAMYRCASSVDFTNEQFFGPGTRLTVL.

Here the CDR3 DNA reads TGTGCCAGCTCACCCAGGACAGGGGAGGAAAACACCATATATTTT. Translated, it gives CASSPRTGEENTIYF. The rearrangement uses TRBV18 and TRBJ1-3, with 9 bases lining up with TRBD1. Germline-derived CDR1 and CDR2 are KGHSH and LQKENI. Germline trimming cut 3 bases from V and 6 bases from J; bases unmatched to any gene: 6. This CDR3 is built from 15 residues.

The chain uses TRBV6-5 and TRBJ2-5; D is possibly TRBD1 or TRBD2 (5 bases each). This CDR3 comprises 14 residues. With 0 bases removed from V and 6 bases from J, the gap between germline ends came to 11 bases. The V gene's germline CDR1 is MNHEY and CDR2 SVGAGI. This CDR3 reads CASSYSRGSQTQYF. The CDR3 DNA sequence: TGTGCCAGCAGTTACTCGAGGGGTTCGCAGACCCAGTACTTC.

The J gene is TRBJ1-1, the V gene TRBV6-4; D is uncertain. Germline CDR1 is MRHNA and CDR2 is SNTAGT. Trimming took off 4 bases at V and 0 bases at J, with 6 bases between the two ends. The CDR3 consists of 13 residues. The CDR3 DNA reads as TGTGCCAGCAGTGCCGTTCTGAACACTGAAGCTTTCTTT. Translation gives CASSAVLNTEAFF.

This chain links TRBV9 with TRBJ2-3; the D is unclear. The CDR3 consists of 13 residues. Germline V gene lookup returns CDR1 SGDLS and CDR2 YYNGEE. Deletions cut 2 bases from V and 2 bases from J, with 6 bases between. CDR3 DNA sequence: TGTGCCAGCAGCGTTAGTGCCACAGATACGCAGTATTTT. As protein: CASSVSATDTQYF.

There are a few counts of this clone. The V call is TRBV2, the J call TRBJ1-1; D is possibly TRBD1 (6 bases). V was trimmed by 5 bases and J by 1 base, leaving 11 bases between them. Germline CDR1 and CDR2: SNHLY and FYNNEI. The CDR3 totals 14 residues. In DNA form, the CDR3 reads TGTGCCAGCAGTTGGGGACACCCGAACACTGAAGCTTTCTTT. It yields the protein CASSWGHPNTEAFF.

The chain joins TRBV10-3 to TRBJ1-2; D may be TRBD1 (5 bases). CDR1 and CDR2 (germline): ENHRY, SYGVKD. V was trimmed by 1 base and J by 7 bases, leaving 10 bases between them. The CDR3 sequence is 13 residues long. DNA of the CDR3: TGTGCCATCAGTGAGTTCCAGGGTGGTGGCTACACCTTC. It yields the protein CAISEFQGGGYTF.